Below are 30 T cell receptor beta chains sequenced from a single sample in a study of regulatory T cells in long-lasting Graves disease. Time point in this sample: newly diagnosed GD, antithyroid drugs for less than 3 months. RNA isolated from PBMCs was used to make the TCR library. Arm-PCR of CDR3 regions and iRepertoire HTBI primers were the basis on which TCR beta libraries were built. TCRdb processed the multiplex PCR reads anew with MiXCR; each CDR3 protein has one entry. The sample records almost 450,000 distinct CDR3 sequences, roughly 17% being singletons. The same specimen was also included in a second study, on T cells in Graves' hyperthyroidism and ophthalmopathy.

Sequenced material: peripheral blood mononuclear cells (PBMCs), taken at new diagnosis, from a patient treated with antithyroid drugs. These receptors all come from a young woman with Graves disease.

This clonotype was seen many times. The CDR3 sequence is CASRPPTQETQYF. CDR3 DNA sequence: TGTGCCAGCAGACCCCCCACTCAAGAGACCCAGTACTTC. The chain employs TRBV6-1 and TRBJ2-5; D is unclear. The V end lost 6 bases, the J end lost 2 bases, and 10 bases lay between the germline ends. CDR3 length: 13 residues. Germline assignment: CDR1 MNHNS and CDR2 SASEGT.

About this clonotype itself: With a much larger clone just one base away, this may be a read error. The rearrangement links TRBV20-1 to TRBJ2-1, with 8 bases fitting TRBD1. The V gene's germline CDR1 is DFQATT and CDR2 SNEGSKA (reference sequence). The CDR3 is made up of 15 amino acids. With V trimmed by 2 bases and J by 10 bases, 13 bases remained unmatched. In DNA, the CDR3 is TGCAGTGCTAGATCGGTAGGCAGGGGGCCGTACGAGCAGTTCTTC. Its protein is CSARSVGRGPYEQFF.

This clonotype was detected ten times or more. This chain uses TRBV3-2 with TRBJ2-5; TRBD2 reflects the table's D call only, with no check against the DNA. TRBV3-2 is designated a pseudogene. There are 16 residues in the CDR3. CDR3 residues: CASSQPSGELVETQYF. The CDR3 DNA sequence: TGTGCCAGCAGCCAACCTAGCGGGGAATTGGTAGAGACCCAGTACTTC.

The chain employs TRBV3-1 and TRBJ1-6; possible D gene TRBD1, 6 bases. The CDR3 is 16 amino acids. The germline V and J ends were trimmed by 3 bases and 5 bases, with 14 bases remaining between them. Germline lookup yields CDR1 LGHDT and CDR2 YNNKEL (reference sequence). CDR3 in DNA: TGTGCCAGCAGCCATCGCGACAGGTTAGATAATTCACCCCTCCACTTT. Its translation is CASSHRDRLDNSPLHF.

CDR3 sequence reads: CASSLTRDADYEQYF. DNA of the CDR3: TGTGCCAGCAGCTTAACCCGAGATGCGGACTACGAGCAGTACTTC. This chain joins TRBV7-9 and TRBJ2-7; no clear D gene. The V and J ends lost 2 bases and 3 bases respectively, with 14 bases between them. In germline, CDR1 is SEHNR, CDR2 FQNEAQ (reference sequence). The length of the CDR3 is 15 residues.

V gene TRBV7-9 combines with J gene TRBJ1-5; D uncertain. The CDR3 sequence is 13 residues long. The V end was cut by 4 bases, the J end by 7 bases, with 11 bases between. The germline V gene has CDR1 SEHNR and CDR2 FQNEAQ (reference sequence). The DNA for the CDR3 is TGTGCCAGCAGCTCCGCAAGCGGGCAGCCCCAGCATTTT. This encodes CASSSASGQPQHF.

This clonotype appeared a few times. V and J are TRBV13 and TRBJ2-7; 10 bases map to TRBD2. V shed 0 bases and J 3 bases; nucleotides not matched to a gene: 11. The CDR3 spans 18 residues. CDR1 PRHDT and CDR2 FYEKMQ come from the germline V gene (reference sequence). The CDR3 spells CASSLGSLAGDKIYEQYF. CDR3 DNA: TGTGCCAGCAGCTTAGGGTCCCTAGCGGGAGATAAAATCTACGAGCAGTACTTC. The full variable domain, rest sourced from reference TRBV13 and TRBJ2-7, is AAGVIQSPRHLIKEKRETATLKCYPIPRHDTVYWYQQGPGQDPQFLISFYEKMQSDKGSIPDRFSAQQFSDYHSELNMSSLELGDSALYFCASSLGSLAGDKIYEQYFGPGTRLTVT.

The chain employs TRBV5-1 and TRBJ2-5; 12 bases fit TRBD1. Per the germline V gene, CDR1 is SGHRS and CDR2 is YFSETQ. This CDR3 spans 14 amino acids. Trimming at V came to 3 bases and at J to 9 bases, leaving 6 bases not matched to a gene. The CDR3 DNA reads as TGCGCCAGCAGCTCGGGACAGGGGGCTAACGCCCAGTACTTC. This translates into CASSSGQGANAQYF. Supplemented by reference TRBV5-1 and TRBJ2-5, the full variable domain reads KAGVTQTPRYLIKTRGQQVTLSCSPISGHRSVSWYQQTPGQGLQFLFEYFSETQRNKGNFPGRFSGRQFSNSRSEMNVSTLELGDSALYLCASSSGQGANAQYFGPGTRLLVL.

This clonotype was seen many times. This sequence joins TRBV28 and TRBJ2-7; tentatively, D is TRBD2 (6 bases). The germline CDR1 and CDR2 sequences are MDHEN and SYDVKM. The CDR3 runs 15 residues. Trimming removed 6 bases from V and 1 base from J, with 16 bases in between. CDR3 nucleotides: TGTGCCAGCAGACGACTAGTCAGCCGGTCCTACGAGCAGTACTTC. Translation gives CASRRLVSRSYEQYF.

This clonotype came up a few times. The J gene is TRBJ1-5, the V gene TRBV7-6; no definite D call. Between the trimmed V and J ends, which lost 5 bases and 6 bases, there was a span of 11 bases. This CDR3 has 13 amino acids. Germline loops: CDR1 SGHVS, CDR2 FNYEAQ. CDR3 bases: TGTGCCAGCAGCCCCGGGCAGGCTCAGCCCCAGCATTTT. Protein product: CASSPGQAQPQHF.

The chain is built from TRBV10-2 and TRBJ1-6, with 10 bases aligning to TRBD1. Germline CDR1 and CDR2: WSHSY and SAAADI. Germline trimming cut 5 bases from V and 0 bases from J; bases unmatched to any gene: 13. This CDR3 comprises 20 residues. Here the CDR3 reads CASSWGLGQGYGSYNSPLHF. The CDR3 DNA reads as TGCGCCAGCAGTTGGGGGCTGGGACAGGGGTACGGCTCCTATAATTCACCCCTCCACTTT.

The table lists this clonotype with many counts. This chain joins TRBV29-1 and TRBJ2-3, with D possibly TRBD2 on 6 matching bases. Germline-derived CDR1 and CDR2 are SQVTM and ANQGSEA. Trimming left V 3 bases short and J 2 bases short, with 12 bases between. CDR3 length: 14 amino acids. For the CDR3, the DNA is TGCAGCGTTGATAGCGGATCCGACACAGATACGCAGTATTTT. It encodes CSVDSGSDTDTQYF.

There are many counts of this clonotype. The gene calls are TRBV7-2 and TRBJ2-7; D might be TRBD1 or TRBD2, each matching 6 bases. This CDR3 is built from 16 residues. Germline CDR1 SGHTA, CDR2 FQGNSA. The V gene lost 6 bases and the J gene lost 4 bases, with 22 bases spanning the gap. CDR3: CASRRGSREKGYEQYF. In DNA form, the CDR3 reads TGTGCCAGCAGGAGGGGGAGCCGGGAGAAGGGTTACGAGCAGTACTTC.

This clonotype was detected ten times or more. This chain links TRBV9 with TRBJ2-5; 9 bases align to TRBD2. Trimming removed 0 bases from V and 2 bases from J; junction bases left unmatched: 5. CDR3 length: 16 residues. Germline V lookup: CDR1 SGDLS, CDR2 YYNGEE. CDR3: CASSVDLGLAQETQYF. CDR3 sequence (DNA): TGTGCCAGCAGCGTAGACCTCGGACTAGCGCAAGAGACCCAGTACTTC.

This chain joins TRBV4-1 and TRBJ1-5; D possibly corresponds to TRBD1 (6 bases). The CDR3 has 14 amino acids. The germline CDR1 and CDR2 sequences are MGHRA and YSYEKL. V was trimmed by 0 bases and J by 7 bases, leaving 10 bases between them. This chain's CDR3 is CASSQEARGQPQHF. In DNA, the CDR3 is TGCGCCAGCAGCCAAGAGGCCAGGGGCCAGCCCCAGCATTTT.

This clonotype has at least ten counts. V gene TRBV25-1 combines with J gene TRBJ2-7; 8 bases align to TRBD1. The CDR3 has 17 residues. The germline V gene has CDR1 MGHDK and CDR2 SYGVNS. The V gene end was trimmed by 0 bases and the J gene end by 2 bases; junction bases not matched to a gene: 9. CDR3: CASSEYKGTGVPYEQYF. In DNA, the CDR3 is TGTGCCAGCAGTGAATATAAAGGGACAGGAGTGCCCTACGAGCAGTACTTC.

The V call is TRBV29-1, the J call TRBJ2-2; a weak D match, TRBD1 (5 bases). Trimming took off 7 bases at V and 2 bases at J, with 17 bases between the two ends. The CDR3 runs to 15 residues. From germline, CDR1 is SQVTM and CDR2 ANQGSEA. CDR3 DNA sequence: TGCAGCGCTGGGGCGAGAGAACCAAACACCGGGGAGCTGTTTTTT. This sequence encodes CSAGAREPNTGELFF.

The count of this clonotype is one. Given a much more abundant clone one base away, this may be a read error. The CDR3 DNA sequence: TGTGCCAGCAGTTACCCCCCTTATATTAAGAGGAGGGTTCAGCCCCAGCATTTT. It is translated as CASSYPPYIKRRVQPQHF. V is TRBV6-2 or TRBV6-3 and J is TRBJ1-5, with D uncertain. Germline values: CDR1 MNHEY, CDR2 SVGEGT. The CDR3 has 18 amino acids. V was shortened by 2 bases and J by 6 bases, with 23 bases between the two germline ends.

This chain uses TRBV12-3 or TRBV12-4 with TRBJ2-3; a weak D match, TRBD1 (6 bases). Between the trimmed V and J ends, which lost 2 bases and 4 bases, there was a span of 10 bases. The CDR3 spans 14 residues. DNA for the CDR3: TGTGCCAGCAGTTTAAGGGCAGGGGCAGATACGCAGTATTTT. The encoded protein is CASSLRAGADTQYF.

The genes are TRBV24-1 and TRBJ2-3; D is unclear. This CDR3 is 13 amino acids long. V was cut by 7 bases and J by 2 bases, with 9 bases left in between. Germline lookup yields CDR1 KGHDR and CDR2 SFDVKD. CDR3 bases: TGTGCCACCAGGGACCATATCACAGATACGCAGTATTTT. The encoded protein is CATRDHITDTQYF.

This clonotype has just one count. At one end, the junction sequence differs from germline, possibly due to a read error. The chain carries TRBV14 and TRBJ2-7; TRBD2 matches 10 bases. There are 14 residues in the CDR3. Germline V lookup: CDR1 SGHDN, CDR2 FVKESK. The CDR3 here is CASSLAGGSSEQYF. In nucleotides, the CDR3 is TGTGCCAGCAGCCTAGCGGGAGGATCCTCCGAGCAGTACTTC.

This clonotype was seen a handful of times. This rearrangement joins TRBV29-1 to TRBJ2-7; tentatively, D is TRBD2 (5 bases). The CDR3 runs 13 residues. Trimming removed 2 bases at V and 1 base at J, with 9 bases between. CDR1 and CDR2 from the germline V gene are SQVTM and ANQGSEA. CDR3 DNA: TGCAGCGTTGAAAAAGGAGGATCCTACGAGCAGTACTTC. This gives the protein CSVEKGGSYEQYF.

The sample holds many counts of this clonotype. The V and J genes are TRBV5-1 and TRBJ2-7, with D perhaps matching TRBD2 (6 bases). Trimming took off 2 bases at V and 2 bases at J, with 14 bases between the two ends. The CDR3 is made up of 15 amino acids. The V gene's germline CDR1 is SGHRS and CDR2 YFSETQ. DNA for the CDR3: TGCGCCAGCAGCTTAGCCGTGGAGGGCCCCTACGAGCAGTACTTC. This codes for CASSLAVEGPYEQYF.

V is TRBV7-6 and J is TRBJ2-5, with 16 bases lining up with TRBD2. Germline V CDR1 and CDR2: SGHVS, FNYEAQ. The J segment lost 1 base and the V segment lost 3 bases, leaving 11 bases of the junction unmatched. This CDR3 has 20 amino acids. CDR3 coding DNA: TGTGCCAGCAGCTTCCCGGGGACTAGCGGGAGGGCCGACGGCCAAGAGACCCAGTACTTC. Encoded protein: CASSFPGTSGRADGQETQYF.

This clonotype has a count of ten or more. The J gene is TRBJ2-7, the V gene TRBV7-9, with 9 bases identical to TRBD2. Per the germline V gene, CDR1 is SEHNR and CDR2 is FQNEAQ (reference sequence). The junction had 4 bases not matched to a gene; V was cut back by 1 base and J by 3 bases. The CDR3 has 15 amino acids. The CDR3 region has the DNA TGTGCCAGCAGCTTAGGTGGAGCGGGAGGCTACGAGCAGTACTTC. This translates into CASSLGGAGGYEQYF.

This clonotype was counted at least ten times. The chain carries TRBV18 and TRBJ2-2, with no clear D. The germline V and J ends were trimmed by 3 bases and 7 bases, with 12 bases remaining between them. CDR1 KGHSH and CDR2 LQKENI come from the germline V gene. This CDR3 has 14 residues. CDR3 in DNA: TGTGCCAGCTCACCGGGCCCTTGGAACGGGGAGCTGTTTTTT. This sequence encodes CASSPGPWNGELFF.

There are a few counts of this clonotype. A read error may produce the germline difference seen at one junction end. The DNA for the CDR3 is TGTGCCAGCAGTGGGGGGGACAGTGAGCAGTTCTTC. Protein sequence: CASSGGDSEQFF. The J gene is TRBJ2-1, the V gene TRBV10-3; D assignment may be TRBD1 or TRBD2 (7 bases each). Germline CDR1 is ENHRY and CDR2 is SYGVKD. This CDR3 has 12 amino acids.

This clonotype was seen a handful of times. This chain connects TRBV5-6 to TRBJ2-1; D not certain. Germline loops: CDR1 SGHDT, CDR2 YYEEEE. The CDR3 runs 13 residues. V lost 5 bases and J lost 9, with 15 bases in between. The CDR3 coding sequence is TGTGCCAGCAGGTCCCTCCTAGGGATTGAGCAGTTCTTC. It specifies CASRSLLGIEQFF. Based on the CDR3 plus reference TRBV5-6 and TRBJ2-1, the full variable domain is DAGVTQSPTHLIKTRGQQVTLRCSPKSGHDTVSWYQQALGQGPQFIFQYYEEEERQRGNFPDRFSGHQFPNYSSELNVNALLLGDSALYLCASRSLLGIEQFFGPGTRLTVL.

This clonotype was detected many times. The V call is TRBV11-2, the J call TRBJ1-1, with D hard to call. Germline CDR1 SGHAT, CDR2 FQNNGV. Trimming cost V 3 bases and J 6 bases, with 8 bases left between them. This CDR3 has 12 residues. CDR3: CASSLRGAEAFF. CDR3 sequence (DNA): TGTGCCAGCAGCTTGCGGGGAGCTGAAGCTTTCTTT.

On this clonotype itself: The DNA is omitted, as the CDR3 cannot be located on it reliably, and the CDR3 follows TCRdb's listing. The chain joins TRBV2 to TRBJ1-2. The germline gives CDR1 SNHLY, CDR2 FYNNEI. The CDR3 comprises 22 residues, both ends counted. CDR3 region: CASTNQTSMYLCASMVRNGYTF.